These 13 T cell receptor beta chains were sequenced from one sample in a study of T cells expressing NK-cell markers. For each CDR3 protein, TCRdb gives one entry from its re-call of the 5' RACE reads, without DNA. Its clone listing holds 450,000 to 600,000 distinct CDR3 sequences. The sequencing sample was made of blood T cells: a sorted CD56 or NKG2C T cell subset, CD4+ or CD8+ T cells, or bulk PBMC T cells (not recorded which). These receptors all stem from a man aged 18 to 35 in good health.

This sequence joins TRBV27 and TRBJ1-5. CDR3 length equals 13 residues. Germline assignment: CDR1 MNHEY and CDR2 SMNVEV (reference sequence). This CDR3 is CASSSLGNQPQHF.

V gene TRBV27 combines with J gene TRBJ2-2; the D gene TCRdb calls, TRBD1, cannot be checked with no DNA. Germline CDR1 is MNHEY and CDR2 is SMNVEV (reference sequence). There are 14 residues in the CDR3. The CDR3 loop reads CASSLLQRAGELFF.

J is TRBJ1-3 and V is TRBV5-1. This CDR3 has 15 amino acids. The germline gives CDR1 SGHRS, CDR2 YFSETQ. CDR3 sequence reads: CASSLGLVSGNTIYF.

The chain combines TRBV15 with TRBJ2-1; without DNA, the TCRdb call of TRBD2 cannot be checked. Germline V gives CDR1 LNHNV, CDR2 YYDKDF (reference sequence). The CDR3 covers 14 residues. The CDR3: CATSGSVLGNEQFF.

The V and J genes are TRBV7-9 and TRBJ2-1; the TCRdb call, TRBD2, lacks DNA for checking. This CDR3 region has 14 residues. CDR1 and CDR2 (germline): SEHNR, FQNEAQ (reference sequence). The CDR3 region is CASQAGGPYNEQFF.

The chain uses TRBV5-1 and TRBJ1-5; absent DNA, TCRdb's TRBD1 call cannot be checked. This CDR3 contains 15 residues. Germline V CDR1 and CDR2: SGHRS, YFSETQ. CDR3 sequence: CASSLRGDGNQPQHF.

The V gene is TRBV7-8, the J gene TRBJ2-7; TCRdb's D gene call, TRBD2, goes unchecked for lack of DNA. The CDR3 contains 16 residues. Germline values: CDR1 SGHVS, CDR2 FQNEAQ. CDR3 residues: CASSSLKTQLAGEQYF.

The genes are TRBV28 and TRBJ1-1. The germline CDR1 and CDR2 sequences are MDHEN and SYDVKM. The CDR3 consists of 14 residues. Here the CDR3 reads CASTETDFNTEAFF.

The chain combines TRBV4-2 with TRBJ1-1; TCRdb's D call, TRBD1, is unchecked because there is no DNA. Germline lookup yields CDR1 LGHNA and CDR2 YNFKEQ. CDR3 length: 13 residues. The CDR3 sequence: CASSTGDDTEAFF.

This chain links TRBV12-3 or TRBV12-4 with TRBJ2-4. The CDR3 is made up of 16 amino acids. CDR3 region: CASTSVGGLAKNIQYF.

The chain combines TRBV5-1 with TRBJ1-1; TCRdb reports TRBD1, a call that lacks DNA to check it against. The V gene's germline CDR1 is SGHRS and CDR2 YFSETQ. This CDR3 contains 14 residues. CDR3 loop: CASSSTTGNVMAFF.

J is TRBJ2-7 and V is TRBV12-3 or TRBV12-4; the D call of TRBD1 rests on TCRdb alone, since no DNA is present to check it. The CDR3 consists of 16 residues. CDR3 protein: CASSPSGTGVIYEQYF.

This sequence joins TRBV29-1 and TRBJ2-1; with no DNA, the TCRdb D assignment of TRBD2 cannot be verified. Per germline, CDR1 SQVTM and CDR2 ANQGSEA. This CDR3 contains 15 residues. The chain's CDR3 is CSVPLFTSGSDEQFF.